The rows below give T cell receptor beta chains drawn from one sample of a study of OX40 agonist ivuxolimab in advanced cancers. Sequencing used immunoSEQ multiplex PCR; TCRdb keeps in-frame clones, though not all of them. The sample yields 100,000 to 150,000 clones, 90% seen once. The source was CD4+ or CD8+ T cells sorted from blood, collected in a trial of the OX40 agonist ivuxolimab. Receptors originate from an adult with an advanced solid tumor such as melanoma, head and neck, liver or kidney cancer. Each CDR3 is given with its conserved first and last residue. A D gene is named only where the DNA matches it firmly. The listing skips clone size in some rows; elsewhere it reads once, few, many or a size class.

NA | TRBJ1-4 | TRBV5-1 | NA | TGCGCCAGCAGTCCCGTAGGGGGTGTAAGTGAAAAACTGTTTTTT | CASSPVGGVSEKLFF
NA | TRBJ2-1 | TRBV29-1 | NA | TGCAGCGCTTGGACGGACGAGCAGTTCTTC | CSAWTDEQFF
NA | TRBJ2-7 | TRBV6-6 | TRBD1 | TGTGCCAGCAGCCGAGACAGGGCCCTCTGGGAGCAGTACTTC | CASSRDRALWEQYF
NA | TRBJ1-2 | TRBV2 | TRBD1 | TGTGCCAGCAGGATAGGACAGGAATATGGCTACACCTTC | CASRIGQEYGYTF
NA | TRBJ2-3 | TRBV14 | NA | TGTGCCAGCAGCCAAGATGTACCCGTAAGCGACACAGATACGCAGTATTTT | CASSQDVPVSDTDTQYF
NA | TRBJ1-5 | TRBV7-8 | NA | TGTGCCAGCAGACTTCTGTCGGGGGCAATAAGAGGGGATAGCAATCAGCCCCAGCATTTT | CASRLLSGAIRGDSNQPQHF
NA | TRBJ1-3 | TRBV7-8 | NA | TGTGCCAGCAGCCCTTCGACAGGAAACTCTGGAAACACCATATATTTT | CASSPSTGNSGNTIYF
NA | TRBJ2-1 | TRBV19 | TRBD1 | TGTGCCAGTAGATACAGGGGTAGGGATGAGCAGTTCTTC | CASRYRGRDEQFF
NA | TRBJ1-3 | TRBV5-1 | TRBD1 | TGCGCCAGCACCCCTGGGGGGACAGCCTCTGGAAACACCATATATTTT | CASTPGGTASGNTIYF
NA | TRBJ2-7 | TRBV7-2 | NA | TGTGCCAGCAGCGAAGGACGGGACTCGCAACGCTTC | CASSEGRDSQRF
NA | TRBJ1-1 | TRBV28 | NA | TGTGCCAGCGTAGGAGGGTTTCTCGCTGAAGCTTTCTTT | CASVGGFLAEAFF
NA | TRBJ2-6 | TRBV27 | NA | TGTGCCTCTCGTACGACTGGGGCCAACGTCCTGACTTTC | CASRTTGANVLTF
NA | TRBJ2-7 | TRBV28 | NA | TGTGCCAGCAGTTTATCGGGGAGTTGGTCCTACGAGCAGTACTTC | CASSLSGSWSYEQYF
few | TRBJ2-3 | TRBV7-2 | NA | TGTGCCAGCAGCTTAGCTAGCACAGATACGCAGTATTTT | CASSLASTDTQYF
NA | TRBJ2-7 | TRBV28 | NA | TGTGCCAGCAGTTTAAGCAGGGAAAACGAGCAGTACTTC | CASSLSRENEQYF
NA | TRBJ1-3 | TRBV11-2 | NA | TGTGCCAGCAGCTTACCGAACACCATATATTTT | CASSLPNTIYF
NA | TRBJ1-4 | TRBV6-5 | TRBD1 | TGTGCCAGCAGTTACGGACAGGCTTTTAATGAAAAACTGTTTTTT | CASSYGQAFNEKLFF
NA | TRBJ2-7 | TRBV7-9 | TRBD2 | TGTGCCAGCAGCACCTGGGTTGGACTAGCGGGACCCTACGAGCAGTACTTC | CASSTWVGLAGPYEQYF
once | TRBJ1-2 | TRBV14 | NA | TGTGCCAGCAGCCAAGCTCCAGCAGCTAACTATGGCTACACCTTC | CASSQAPAANYGYTF
NA | TRBJ2-7 | TRBV4-2 | NA | TGTGCCAGCAGCCAAGAACGCCAACAGGGCCTCGAGCAGTACTTC | CASSQERQQGLEQYF
once | TRBJ1-1 | TRBV14 | NA | TGTGCCAGCAGCCAATTCGGTGGGGGCACTGAAGCTTTCTTT | CASSQFGGGTEAFF
NA | TRBJ1-6 | TRBV5-6 | NA | TGTGCCAGCAGCTTGTACAACCAACACTCACCCCTCCACTTT | CASSLYNQHSPLHF